Presented here are 4 T cell receptor beta chains from one specimen sequenced in a study of OX40 agonist ivuxolimab in advanced cancers. The assay was immunoSEQ multiplex PCR, and TCRdb's table has in-frame clones only and misses some. This table holds about 58,000 clones, about 89% found once. The sequencing used CD4+ or CD8+ T cells sorted from blood, collected in a trial of the OX40 agonist ivuxolimab. Receptors originate from an adult with an advanced solid tumor such as melanoma, head and neck, liver or kidney cancer.

The rearrangement joins TRBV5-1 to TRBJ2-7, with TRBD1 matching over 10 bases. The CDR3 is 15 residues long. V lost 5 bases to trimming and J lost 2 bases; unmatched junction nucleotides: 7. CDR1 is SGHRS and CDR2 is YFSETQ in the germline V gene. The DNA of the CDR3 is TGCGCCAGCAGTCCGACAGGGGGCATTCCCTACGAGCAGTACTTC. Its translation: CASSPTGGIPYEQYF.

This sequence joins TRBV4-3 and TRBJ2-7; 9 bases align to TRBD2. This CDR3 has 16 residues. Germline V CDR1 and CDR2: LGHNA, YSLEER. Germline trimming cut 0 bases from V and 2 bases from J; bases unmatched to any gene: 5. The CDR3 nucleotides are TGCGCCAGCAGCCAAGATACCCTAGCGGGACCCTACGAGCAGTACTTC. It translates to CASSQDTLAGPYEQYF.

The chain carries TRBV19 and TRBJ1-5; D gene uncertain. Trimming took off 3 bases at V and 6 bases at J, with 9 bases between the two ends. Germline V CDR1 and CDR2: LNHDA, SQIVND (reference sequence). The CDR3 is 13 amino acids. In DNA, the CDR3 is TGTGCCAGTAGTATGACGGTAACTCAGCCCCAGCATTTT. Amino acid sequence: CASSMTVTQPQHF.

This rearrangement joins TRBV28 to TRBJ1-2; 7 bases fit TRBD1. Per the germline V gene, CDR1 is MDHEN and CDR2 is SYDVKM. CDR3 length: 15 residues. J was trimmed by 1 base and V by 7 bases; bases with no gene match: 9. Written as DNA, the CDR3 is TGTGCCAGCATCCCCAGGGGGTGGGGTAACTATGGCTACACCTTC. Amino acids: CASIPRGWGNYGYTF.